The 14 T cell receptor beta chains below all came from one sample that was sequenced in a study of radiotherapy plus CTLA-4 blockade in lung cancer. Method: immunoSEQ multiplex PCR; TCRdb's copy keeps in-frame clones and lacks some. The sample includes some 100,000 clones, 75% to 80% of them seen just once. This specimen consisted of peripheral blood, obtained from a patient treated with radiotherapy plus ipilimumab. These receptors were obtained from a human donor with non-small cell lung cancer who had a partial response to radiotherapy plus ipilimumab.

Points on this clone: One junction end does not reproduce the germline sequence, and a read error may be involved. V gene TRBV4-1 combines with J gene TRBJ1-5; 9 bases fit TRBD1. This CDR3 is 19 amino acids long. Germline values: CDR1 MGHRA, CDR2 YSYEKL. CDR3 amino acids: CASSLTGTGWVHSHQPQHF. As DNA, the CDR3 is TGCGCCAGCAGCCTTACCGGGACAGGGTGGGTCCATAGCCATCAGCCCCAGCATTTT.

This clone has a handful of counts. The chain links TRBV6-5 to TRBJ1-2; D is possibly TRBD1 (5 bases). The CDR3 has 13 amino acids. The V and J ends lost 6 bases and 8 bases respectively, with 16 bases between them. Germline CDR1 MNHEY, CDR2 SVGAGI. The CDR3 protein is CASRDTHNGGYTF. CDR3 sequence (DNA): TGTGCCAGCAGGGACACCCACAACGGAGGCTACACCTTC.

In regard to this clone: One junction end disagrees with the germline gene, perhaps due to a read error. J is TRBJ2-1 and V is TRBV7-2, with a possible D match to TRBD1 (6 bases). Germline V lookup: CDR1 SGHTA, CDR2 FQGNSA. The CDR3 sequence is 16 residues long. The CDR3 coding sequence is TGTGCCAGCAGCTTAGGAGGTGGGGGCTCCCACAATGAGCAGTTCTTC. Its protein is CASSLGGGGSHNEQFF.

The chain carries TRBV25-1 and TRBJ2-2, with a weak D call TRBD1 (5 bases). Germline-derived CDR1 and CDR2 are MGHDK and SYGVNS. This CDR3 is 16 amino acids long. V was trimmed by 2 bases and J by 5 bases, leaving 15 bases between them. The CDR3 is CASSETLQGWTGELFF. The CDR3 coding sequence is TGTGCCAGCAGTGAAACTTTGCAGGGTTGGACCGGGGAGCTGTTTTTT.

The chain combines TRBV4-2 with TRBJ2-2; D call uncertain. The CDR3 sequence is 15 residues long. CDR1 LGHNA and CDR2 YNFKEQ come from the germline V gene. Trimming took 1 base from V and 8 from J, leaving 14 bases between them. CDR3 region: CASSQGTTLSGELFF. CDR3 nucleotide sequence: TGTGCCAGCAGCCAAGGCACTACGCTCTCTGGGGAGCTGTTTTTT.

The chain links TRBV9 to TRBJ2-2, with 10 nucleotides matching TRBD1. Germline V lookup: CDR1 SGDLS, CDR2 YYNGEE. The CDR3 contains 18 residues. The V and J ends lost 7 bases and 0 bases, in that order; junction bases with no gene match: 12. The CDR3 DNA follows: TGTGCCAGCGGCGGAAGTATCGGACAGGGGGCGAACACCGGGGAGCTGTTTTTT. Translated: CASGGSIGQGANTGELFF.

In its sample, this clone was seen a few times. The chain joins TRBV2 to TRBJ1-1; the match to TRBD1 covers 8 bases. The CDR3 extends over 14 amino acids. Germline assignment: CDR1 SNHLY and CDR2 FYNNEI. V lost 6 bases and J lost 4; bases outside the gene matches: 7. In DNA, the CDR3 is TGTGCCAGCAGGATTGACAGGGGATCCACTGAAGCTTTCTTT. Residues: CASRIDRGSTEAFF.

The chain couples TRBV6-1 to TRBJ1-3; 7 bases fit TRBD1. Germline trimming cut 1 base from V and 3 bases from J; bases unmatched to any gene: 12. This CDR3 is built from 18 residues. Germline assignment: CDR1 MNHNS and CDR2 SASEGT. The CDR3 DNA follows: TGTGCCAGCAGTGAAGTCGGGAGGGGGCGTAACTTTGGAAACACCATATATTTT. It codes for CASSEVGRGRNFGNTIYF.

The V call is TRBV6-1, the J call TRBJ2-7; D is perhaps TRBD2 (5 bases). From germline, CDR1 is MNHNS and CDR2 SASEGT. The CDR3 is 14 residues long. V lost 6 bases and J 1 base, leaving 13 bases between the germline ends. DNA for the CDR3: TGTGCCAGCAGGTCGGACTTTCCATCCTACGAGCAGTACGTC. Protein: CASRSDFPSYEQYV.

This chain uses TRBV28 with TRBJ1-2, with TRBD1 matching 8 bases. CDR3 size: 14 residues. Losses at the gene ends were 7 bases for V and 2 bases for J; bases not matched to a gene: 6. Germline V CDR1 and CDR2: MDHEN, SYDVKM. CDR3 residues: CASTRGQGNYGYTF. The DNA for the CDR3 is TGTGCCAGCACACGCGGACAGGGAAACTATGGCTACACCTTC.

The chain recombines TRBV18 with TRBJ2-5; 11 bases match TRBD1. The CDR3 is 15 residues long. Per germline, CDR1 KGHSH and CDR2 LQKENI. After removal of 4 bases from V and 3 bases from J, the junction contained 4 bases not matched to a gene. CDR3 loop: CASSQGQGGKETQYF. CDR3 bases: TGTGCCAGCTCACAGGGACAGGGGGGAAAAGAGACCCAGTACTTC. Full variable domain (rest looked up from reference TRBV18 and TRBJ2-5): NAGVMQNPRHLVRRRGQEARLRCSPMKGHSHVYWYRQLPEEGLKFMVYLQKENIIDESGMPKERFSAEFPKEGPSILRIQQVVRGDSAAYFCASSQGQGGKETQYFGPGTRLLVL.

The genes are TRBV28 and TRBJ2-3; 8 nucleotides align to TRBD2. V lost 6 bases and J lost 14; bases outside the gene matches: 10. The CDR3 consists of 12 residues. CDR1 is MDHEN, CDR2 SYDVKM, per germline. The CDR3 nucleotides read TGTGCCAGCAGCCCCGCGGTAGCGGGAATGTATTTT. Translation gives CASSPAVAGMYF.

This chain links TRBV6-6 with TRBJ1-1; D unresolved. Trimming took off 5 bases at V and 1 base at J, with 11 bases between the two ends. The CDR3 is 14 amino acids. Per the germline V gene, CDR1 is MNHNY and CDR2 is SVGAGI (reference sequence). CDR3 nucleotides: TGTGCCAGCAGTAAAACTGCACCGAACACTGAAGCTTTCTTT. Translated: CASSKTAPNTEAFF.

V and J are TRBV6-1 and TRBJ2-1; 15 bases align to TRBD2. The CDR3 contains 17 residues. Germline lookup yields CDR1 MNHNS and CDR2 SASEGT. V shed 4 bases, J shed 6 bases, and the junction held 7 bases outside the gene matches. The CDR3 region has the DNA TGTGCCAGCAGTGTACAGGGACTAGCGGGAGGAGGCAATGAGCAGTTCTTC. Its translation is CASSVQGLAGGGNEQFF.